These 32 T cell receptor beta chains share one sample of origin, sequenced in a study of CD8 T cells in ankylosing spondylitis. Each CDR3 protein gets one entry after TCRdb re-called the 5' RACE reads with MiXCR. In the table there are 45,000 to 60,000 distinct CDR3 sequences, about 7% of which are singletons. Material: blood, either unsorted or a sorted T cell fraction (not recorded which). Receptors were obtained from a female donor with ankylosing spondylitis or in good health (not recorded which).

This clonotype was detected only a few times. The chain recombines TRBV5-1 with TRBJ2-7; D not certain. The V end lost 3 bases, the J end lost 1 base, and 8 bases lay between the germline ends. CDR1 and CDR2 (germline): SGHRS, YFSETQ. This CDR3 spans 13 amino acids. CDR3 sequence (DNA): TGCGCCAGCAGCTCCGACGGTTCCTACGAGCAGTACGTC. Encoded protein: CASSSDGSYEQYV.

The sample holds many counts of this clonotype. This chain joins TRBV6-1 and TRBJ2-7; 11 bases line up with TRBD1. The CDR3 is 16 residues long. V was pared by 1 base and J by 3 bases, with 5 bases of the junction left unmatched. CDR1 and CDR2 (germline): MNHNS, SASEGT. The CDR3 loop reads CASSEDGGTGGYEQYV. The CDR3 DNA reads as TGTGCCAGCAGTGAAGACGGGGGGACAGGGGGCTACGAGCAGTACGTC.

CDR3 in amino acids: CASSPKGRESSYNSPLHF. CDR3 sequence (DNA): TGTGCCAGCAGCCCAAAGGGTAGGGAAAGCTCCTATAATTCACCCCTCCACTTT. This sequence joins TRBV11-2 and TRBJ1-6; D remains unclear. Trimming pared 5 bases from V and 0 bases from J, leaving 17 bases between. The germline CDR1 and CDR2 sequences are SGHAT and FQNNGV. CDR3 length: 18 amino acids.

This clonotype was counted at least ten times. The V call is TRBV10-3, the J call TRBJ2-3, with 8 bases identical to TRBD2. The CDR3 covers 15 residues. The germline V gene encodes CDR1 ENHRY and CDR2 SYGVKD. The V segment lost 4 bases and the J segment 0 bases; nucleotides outside the gene matches: 3. This CDR3 is CAISGLASSTDTQYF. Written as DNA, the CDR3 is TGTGCCATCAGTGGACTAGCGAGTAGCACAGATACGCAGTATTTT.

This clonotype was recorded many times. The chain carries TRBV24-1 and TRBJ2-3; 11 positions agree with TRBD1. The germline gives CDR1 KGHDR, CDR2 SFDVKD. V lost 9 bases to trimming and J lost 4 bases; unmatched junction nucleotides: 2. The CDR3 consists of 13 residues. For the CDR3, the DNA is TGTGCCACCGGGACAGGGGGTTCAGATACGCAGTATTTT. Its translation is CATGTGGSDTQYF.

The table lists this clonotype with many counts. CDR3 coding DNA: TGTGCCATCAGAGCTCTAACACGAGAGACCCAGTACTTC. Its protein product is CAIRALTRETQYF. This rearrangement joins TRBV10-3 to TRBJ2-5; no clear D. The CDR3 is made up of 13 amino acids. Looked up from germline, CDR1 is ENHRY and CDR2 is SYGVKD. V lost 6 bases and J 4 bases, leaving 12 bases between the germline ends.

This clonotype was seen repeatedly, ten times or more. The chain uses TRBV5-1 and TRBJ2-7, with 7 bases aligning to TRBD2. The germline V gene encodes CDR1 SGHRS and CDR2 YFSETQ. This CDR3 has 15 amino acids. J lost 3 bases, V lost 2 bases, and 8 bases had no gene match. The CDR3 spells CASSLVAGGNYEQYV. Here the CDR3 DNA reads TGCGCCAGCAGCTTAGTAGCGGGCGGCAACTACGAGCAGTACGTC.

This clonotype was detected a few times. This chain connects TRBV29-1 to TRBJ2-5; maybe TRBD1 (5 bases). V was cut by 7 bases and J by 5 bases, with 8 bases left in between. Germline V gene data show CDR1 as SQVTM and CDR2 as ANQGSEA. The CDR3 runs 10 residues. CDR3 sequence reads: CSARQETQYF. For the CDR3, the DNA is TGCAGCGCGCGACAGGAGACCCAGTACTTC.

This clonotype is deemed medium-sized (0.01 to 0.1%). V is TRBV12-3 or TRBV12-4 and J is TRBJ2-3; D is unresolved. Trimming stripped 6 bases from V and 5 bases from J, with 6 bases between. The CDR3 consists of 11 residues. The chain's CDR3 is CASSLLDTQYF. The DNA of the CDR3 is TGTGCCAGCAGCTTACTAGATACGCAGTATTTT.

This clonotype was counted ten times or more. The chain combines TRBV10-3 with TRBJ1-2; the match to TRBD1 covers 12 bases. The CDR3 runs 17 residues. CDR1 is ENHRY and CDR2 is SYGVKD in the germline V gene. With V trimmed by 3 bases and J by 2 bases, 7 bases remained unmatched. The CDR3 sequence: CAISDPGTGGLNYGYTF. The CDR3, as DNA: TGTGCCATCAGTGACCCCGGGACAGGGGGCCTAAACTATGGCTACACCTTC.

Many counts were recorded for this clonotype. The rearrangement uses TRBV12-3 or TRBV12-4 and TRBJ1-3; unclear D gene. V dropped 7 bases and J dropped 0 bases, with 16 bases sitting between them. The CDR3 consists of 16 residues. CDR3 DNA sequence: TGTGCCAGCAACTCAGCCTTGGGGTTCTCTGGAAACACCATATATTTT. This encodes CASNSALGFSGNTIYF.

This clonotype has a count of ten or more. This rearrangement joins TRBV30 to TRBJ2-5; D is ambiguous. V was pared by 2 bases and J by 0 bases, with 4 bases between. From germline, CDR1 is GTSNPN and CDR2 SVGIG (reference sequence). The CDR3 runs 12 residues. The chain's CDR3 is CAWSLNQETQYF. The CDR3 DNA reads as TGTGCCTGGAGTTTGAACCAAGAGACCCAGTACTTC.

V is TRBV12-3 or TRBV12-4 and J is TRBJ2-5; a weak D match, TRBD1 (5 bases). CDR3 length: 12 residues. Trimming pared 7 bases from V and 5 bases from J, leaving 11 bases between. The DNA of the CDR3 is TGTGCCAGCAAATCAGGGTCGGAGACCCAGTACTTC. This encodes CASKSGSETQYF.

This clonotype appeared a few times. V is TRBV7-2 and J is TRBJ2-2; no reliable D call. This CDR3 comprises 13 residues. The V end was cut by 3 bases, the J end by 5 bases, with 7 bases between. Germline CDR1 SGHTA, CDR2 FQGNSA. The CDR3 coding sequence is TGTGCCAGCAGCTTGCAGGAAACCGGGGAGCTGTTTTTT. Protein sequence: CASSLQETGELFF. The full variable domain, with the rest looked up from reference TRBV7-2 and TRBJ2-2, is GAGVSQSPSNKVTEKGKDVELRCDPISGHTALYWYRQSLGQGLEFLIYFQGNSAPDKSGLPSDRFSAERTGGSVSTLTIQRTQQEDSAVYLCASSLQETGELFFGEGSRLTVL.

There are many counts of this clonotype. As DNA, the CDR3 is TGTGCCAGCAGCTCCCGGTTAGCCCGAGACAATGAGCAGTTCTTC. It specifies CASSSRLARDNEQFF. The V gene is TRBV4-2, the J gene TRBJ2-1; D gene ambiguous. This CDR3 has 15 residues. Trimming took off 5 bases at V and 5 bases at J, with 16 bases between the two ends. Germline CDR1 is LGHNA and CDR2 is YNFKEQ.

This clonotype occurred many times. CDR3 sequence: CASRFVGGENTEAFF. The DNA for the CDR3 is TGTGCCAGCAGATTCGTTGGGGGGGAGAACACTGAAGCTTTCTTT. V and J are TRBV27 and TRBJ1-1, with D possibly being TRBD1 (5 bases). This CDR3 is 15 amino acids long. Trimming shortened V by 6 bases and J by 1 base, and 15 bases separated the two germline ends. Germline-derived CDR1 and CDR2 are MNHEY and SMNVEV (reference sequence).

The chain recombines TRBV6-1 with TRBJ2-3; TRBD1 agrees at 8 bases. Germline V gives CDR1 MNHNS, CDR2 SASEGT. The CDR3 is made up of 16 amino acids. J gave up 0 bases and V 6 bases, and 8 bases lay outside the gene matches. The CDR3 spells CASSWGRGRSTDTQYF. The CDR3 DNA is TGTGCCAGCAGCTGGGGCAGGGGGCGGAGCACAGATACGCAGTATTTT.

This clonotype was recorded many times. The chain carries TRBV12-3 or TRBV12-4 and TRBJ1-1; the D is unclear. The CDR3 totals 13 residues. Trimming took off 6 bases at V and 7 bases at J, with 15 bases between the two ends. The CDR3 sequence is CASSPSWESEAFF. Written as DNA, the CDR3 is TGTGCCAGCAGCCCTTCCTGGGAGAGTGAAGCTTTCTTT.

In its sample, this clonotype was seen many times. The chain is built from TRBV29-1 and TRBJ2-2; 8 nucleotides line up with TRBD2. V dropped 1 base and J dropped 6; count of bases not matched to a gene: 10. The germline gives CDR1 SQVTM, CDR2 ANQGSEA. This CDR3 is built from 16 residues. CDR3 loop: CSVEGSPGLVSGELFF. The CDR3 nucleotides read TGCAGCGTTGAAGGCTCACCGGGACTAGTGTCCGGGGAGCTGTTTTTT.

In its sample, this clonotype was seen many times. This chain links TRBV13 with TRBJ2-3, with D tentatively TRBD2 (5 bases). The CDR3 sequence is 15 residues long. V was shortened by 7 bases and J by 2 bases, with 16 bases between the two germline ends. CDR1 is PRHDT, CDR2 FYEKMQ, per germline (reference sequence). The CDR3 protein is CASTPSDFPTDTQYF. DNA for the CDR3: TGTGCCAGCACCCCTTCGGACTTTCCCACAGATACGCAGTATTTT.

This clonotype was seen ten or more times. The V call is TRBV6-1, the J call TRBJ1-1; 8 bases agree with TRBD1. Germline CDR1 and CDR2: MNHNS and SASEGT. Trimming at V came to 6 bases and at J to 0 bases, leaving 6 bases not matched to a gene. CDR3 size: 15 residues. The DNA for the CDR3 is TGTGCCAGCAGCCACCCGGGACAGGTGAACACTGAAGCTTTCTTT. This translates into CASSHPGQVNTEAFF.

In this sample, this clonotype turned up many times. This rearrangement joins TRBV20-1 to TRBJ1-1, with D unresolved. Germline V gene lookup returns CDR1 DFQATT and CDR2 SNEGSKA (reference sequence). The CDR3 has 13 amino acids. Trimming took off 3 bases at V and 1 base at J, with 9 bases between the two ends. The CDR3 spells CSARAPSNTEAFF. CDR3 DNA sequence: TGCAGTGCTAGGGCACCCTCGAACACTGAAGCTTTCTTT.

Ten or more counts support this clonotype. The chain joins TRBV5-1 to TRBJ1-1, with 7 bases lining up with TRBD1. With 7 bases clipped from V and 1 base from J, the junction kept 4 bases outside the gene matches. The CDR3 has 13 residues. Germline V gene data show CDR1 as SGHRS and CDR2 as YFSETQ. CDR3: CASWDSQNTEAFF. CDR3 nucleotides: TGCGCCAGCTGGGACAGCCAGAACACTGAAGCTTTCTTT.

This clonotype has ten or more counts. The chain couples TRBV12-3 or TRBV12-4 to TRBJ2-1; the D gene could be TRBD1 or TRBD2 (5 bases each). Trimming shortened V by 6 bases and J by 5 bases, and 14 bases separated the two germline ends. CDR3 length equals 14 residues. The CDR3 here is CASSSTGPDNEQFF. The DNA of the CDR3 is TGTGCCAGCAGCTCTACGGGACCAGACAATGAGCAGTTCTTC.

This rearrangement joins TRBV28 to TRBJ2-5; 7 bases match TRBD2. V shed 3 bases and J 2 bases; nucleotides not matched to a gene: 15. Looked up from germline, CDR1 is MDHEN and CDR2 is SYDVKM. The CDR3 consists of 18 residues. In DNA, the CDR3 is TGTGCCAGCAGTTTCTGGCTAAAAGTGGGACTACAGCAAGAGACCCAGTACTTC. It is translated as CASSFWLKVGLQQETQYF.

Many counts were recorded for this clonotype. The chain uses TRBV20-1 and TRBJ1-2; TRBD1 matches at 7 bases. The CDR3 sequence is 16 residues long. Germline CDR1 is DFQATT and CDR2 is SNEGSKA (reference sequence). After removal of 2 bases from V and 8 bases from J, the junction contained 17 bases not matched to a gene. CDR3 coding DNA: TGCAGTGCTAGACCTCAGACAGGGACGTTCTTTTGGGGCTACACCTTC. It is translated as CSARPQTGTFFWGYTF.

This clonotype came up many times. V is TRBV5-1 and J is TRBJ2-1, with TRBD1 identical over 7 bases. With 1 base clipped from V and 2 bases from J, the junction kept 3 bases outside the gene matches. The CDR3 contains 15 residues. The germline V gene encodes CDR1 SGHRS and CDR2 YFSETQ. The CDR3 here is CASSLQGDPYNEQFF. DNA of the CDR3: TGCGCCAGCAGCTTGCAGGGGGACCCCTACAATGAGCAGTTCTTC.

This clonotype was recorded many times. The rearrangement uses TRBV5-1 and TRBJ2-1, with D possibly being TRBD2 (6 bases). CDR3 length equals 13 residues. Trimming took 4 bases from V and 4 from J, leaving 9 bases between them. CDR1 and CDR2 (germline): SGHRS, YFSETQ. The CDR3 loop reads CASSHGGYNEQFF. The CDR3 DNA is TGCGCCAGCAGCCACGGGGGTTACAATGAGCAGTTCTTC. The complete variable domain, with remaining parts taken from reference TRBV5-1 and TRBJ2-1, reads KAGVTQTPRYLIKTRGQQVTLSCSPISGHRSVSWYQQTPGQGLQFLFEYFSETQRNKGNFPGRFSGRQFSNSRSEMNVSTLELGDSALYLCASSHGGYNEQFFGPGTRLTVL.

The table lists this clonotype with many counts. J is TRBJ2-1 and V is TRBV18; D could derive from TRBD1 or TRBD2 (5 bases each). From germline, CDR1 is KGHSH and CDR2 LQKENI. The CDR3 contains 15 residues. V shed 0 bases and J shed 8 bases, with 14 bases lying between them. In DNA form, the CDR3 reads TGTGCCAGCTCACCACCGGGAGTCTCCAGGGATGAGCAGTTCTTC. Translated: CASSPPGVSRDEQFF.

This clonotype was seen many times. The gene calls are TRBV5-1 and TRBJ1-1; D not resolved. Germline lookup yields CDR1 SGHRS and CDR2 YFSETQ. The CDR3 is 16 amino acids. The V gene lost 3 bases and the J gene lost 1 base, with 16 bases spanning the gap. The CDR3 is CASSSYGGIGNTEAFF. The CDR3 DNA reads TGCGCCAGCAGCTCCTACGGAGGGATAGGGAACACTGAAGCTTTCTTT. Using reference TRBV5-1 and TRBJ1-1 for the parts outside the CDR3, the full variable domain is KAGVTQTPRYLIKTRGQQVTLSCSPISGHRSVSWYQQTPGQGLQFLFEYFSETQRNKGNFPGRFSGRQFSNSRSEMNVSTLELGDSALYLCASSSYGGIGNTEAFFGQGTRLTVV.

This clonotype was seen a few times. The rearrangement uses TRBV10-3 and TRBJ2-3; 7 bases line up with TRBD1. The V gene end was trimmed by 2 bases and the J gene end by 2 bases; junction bases not matched to a gene: 7. CDR1 and CDR2 (germline): ENHRY, SYGVKD. There are 16 residues in the CDR3. The CDR3 DNA reads as TGTGCCATCAGTGAGCGGGACAGAAACCCCACAGATACGCAGTATTTT. Translating gives CAISERDRNPTDTQYF.

This clonotype has a count of ten or more. The chain has TRBV29-1 and TRBJ1-1; 9 bases map to TRBD1. Trimming at V came to 3 bases and at J to 12 bases, leaving 11 bases not matched to a gene. CDR1 is SQVTM and CDR2 is ANQGSEA in the germline V gene. This CDR3 contains 13 residues. The CDR3: CSVEGPGQGKTFF. The CDR3 nucleotides are TGCAGCGTTGAGGGTCCGGGACAGGGTAAAACTTTCTTT.